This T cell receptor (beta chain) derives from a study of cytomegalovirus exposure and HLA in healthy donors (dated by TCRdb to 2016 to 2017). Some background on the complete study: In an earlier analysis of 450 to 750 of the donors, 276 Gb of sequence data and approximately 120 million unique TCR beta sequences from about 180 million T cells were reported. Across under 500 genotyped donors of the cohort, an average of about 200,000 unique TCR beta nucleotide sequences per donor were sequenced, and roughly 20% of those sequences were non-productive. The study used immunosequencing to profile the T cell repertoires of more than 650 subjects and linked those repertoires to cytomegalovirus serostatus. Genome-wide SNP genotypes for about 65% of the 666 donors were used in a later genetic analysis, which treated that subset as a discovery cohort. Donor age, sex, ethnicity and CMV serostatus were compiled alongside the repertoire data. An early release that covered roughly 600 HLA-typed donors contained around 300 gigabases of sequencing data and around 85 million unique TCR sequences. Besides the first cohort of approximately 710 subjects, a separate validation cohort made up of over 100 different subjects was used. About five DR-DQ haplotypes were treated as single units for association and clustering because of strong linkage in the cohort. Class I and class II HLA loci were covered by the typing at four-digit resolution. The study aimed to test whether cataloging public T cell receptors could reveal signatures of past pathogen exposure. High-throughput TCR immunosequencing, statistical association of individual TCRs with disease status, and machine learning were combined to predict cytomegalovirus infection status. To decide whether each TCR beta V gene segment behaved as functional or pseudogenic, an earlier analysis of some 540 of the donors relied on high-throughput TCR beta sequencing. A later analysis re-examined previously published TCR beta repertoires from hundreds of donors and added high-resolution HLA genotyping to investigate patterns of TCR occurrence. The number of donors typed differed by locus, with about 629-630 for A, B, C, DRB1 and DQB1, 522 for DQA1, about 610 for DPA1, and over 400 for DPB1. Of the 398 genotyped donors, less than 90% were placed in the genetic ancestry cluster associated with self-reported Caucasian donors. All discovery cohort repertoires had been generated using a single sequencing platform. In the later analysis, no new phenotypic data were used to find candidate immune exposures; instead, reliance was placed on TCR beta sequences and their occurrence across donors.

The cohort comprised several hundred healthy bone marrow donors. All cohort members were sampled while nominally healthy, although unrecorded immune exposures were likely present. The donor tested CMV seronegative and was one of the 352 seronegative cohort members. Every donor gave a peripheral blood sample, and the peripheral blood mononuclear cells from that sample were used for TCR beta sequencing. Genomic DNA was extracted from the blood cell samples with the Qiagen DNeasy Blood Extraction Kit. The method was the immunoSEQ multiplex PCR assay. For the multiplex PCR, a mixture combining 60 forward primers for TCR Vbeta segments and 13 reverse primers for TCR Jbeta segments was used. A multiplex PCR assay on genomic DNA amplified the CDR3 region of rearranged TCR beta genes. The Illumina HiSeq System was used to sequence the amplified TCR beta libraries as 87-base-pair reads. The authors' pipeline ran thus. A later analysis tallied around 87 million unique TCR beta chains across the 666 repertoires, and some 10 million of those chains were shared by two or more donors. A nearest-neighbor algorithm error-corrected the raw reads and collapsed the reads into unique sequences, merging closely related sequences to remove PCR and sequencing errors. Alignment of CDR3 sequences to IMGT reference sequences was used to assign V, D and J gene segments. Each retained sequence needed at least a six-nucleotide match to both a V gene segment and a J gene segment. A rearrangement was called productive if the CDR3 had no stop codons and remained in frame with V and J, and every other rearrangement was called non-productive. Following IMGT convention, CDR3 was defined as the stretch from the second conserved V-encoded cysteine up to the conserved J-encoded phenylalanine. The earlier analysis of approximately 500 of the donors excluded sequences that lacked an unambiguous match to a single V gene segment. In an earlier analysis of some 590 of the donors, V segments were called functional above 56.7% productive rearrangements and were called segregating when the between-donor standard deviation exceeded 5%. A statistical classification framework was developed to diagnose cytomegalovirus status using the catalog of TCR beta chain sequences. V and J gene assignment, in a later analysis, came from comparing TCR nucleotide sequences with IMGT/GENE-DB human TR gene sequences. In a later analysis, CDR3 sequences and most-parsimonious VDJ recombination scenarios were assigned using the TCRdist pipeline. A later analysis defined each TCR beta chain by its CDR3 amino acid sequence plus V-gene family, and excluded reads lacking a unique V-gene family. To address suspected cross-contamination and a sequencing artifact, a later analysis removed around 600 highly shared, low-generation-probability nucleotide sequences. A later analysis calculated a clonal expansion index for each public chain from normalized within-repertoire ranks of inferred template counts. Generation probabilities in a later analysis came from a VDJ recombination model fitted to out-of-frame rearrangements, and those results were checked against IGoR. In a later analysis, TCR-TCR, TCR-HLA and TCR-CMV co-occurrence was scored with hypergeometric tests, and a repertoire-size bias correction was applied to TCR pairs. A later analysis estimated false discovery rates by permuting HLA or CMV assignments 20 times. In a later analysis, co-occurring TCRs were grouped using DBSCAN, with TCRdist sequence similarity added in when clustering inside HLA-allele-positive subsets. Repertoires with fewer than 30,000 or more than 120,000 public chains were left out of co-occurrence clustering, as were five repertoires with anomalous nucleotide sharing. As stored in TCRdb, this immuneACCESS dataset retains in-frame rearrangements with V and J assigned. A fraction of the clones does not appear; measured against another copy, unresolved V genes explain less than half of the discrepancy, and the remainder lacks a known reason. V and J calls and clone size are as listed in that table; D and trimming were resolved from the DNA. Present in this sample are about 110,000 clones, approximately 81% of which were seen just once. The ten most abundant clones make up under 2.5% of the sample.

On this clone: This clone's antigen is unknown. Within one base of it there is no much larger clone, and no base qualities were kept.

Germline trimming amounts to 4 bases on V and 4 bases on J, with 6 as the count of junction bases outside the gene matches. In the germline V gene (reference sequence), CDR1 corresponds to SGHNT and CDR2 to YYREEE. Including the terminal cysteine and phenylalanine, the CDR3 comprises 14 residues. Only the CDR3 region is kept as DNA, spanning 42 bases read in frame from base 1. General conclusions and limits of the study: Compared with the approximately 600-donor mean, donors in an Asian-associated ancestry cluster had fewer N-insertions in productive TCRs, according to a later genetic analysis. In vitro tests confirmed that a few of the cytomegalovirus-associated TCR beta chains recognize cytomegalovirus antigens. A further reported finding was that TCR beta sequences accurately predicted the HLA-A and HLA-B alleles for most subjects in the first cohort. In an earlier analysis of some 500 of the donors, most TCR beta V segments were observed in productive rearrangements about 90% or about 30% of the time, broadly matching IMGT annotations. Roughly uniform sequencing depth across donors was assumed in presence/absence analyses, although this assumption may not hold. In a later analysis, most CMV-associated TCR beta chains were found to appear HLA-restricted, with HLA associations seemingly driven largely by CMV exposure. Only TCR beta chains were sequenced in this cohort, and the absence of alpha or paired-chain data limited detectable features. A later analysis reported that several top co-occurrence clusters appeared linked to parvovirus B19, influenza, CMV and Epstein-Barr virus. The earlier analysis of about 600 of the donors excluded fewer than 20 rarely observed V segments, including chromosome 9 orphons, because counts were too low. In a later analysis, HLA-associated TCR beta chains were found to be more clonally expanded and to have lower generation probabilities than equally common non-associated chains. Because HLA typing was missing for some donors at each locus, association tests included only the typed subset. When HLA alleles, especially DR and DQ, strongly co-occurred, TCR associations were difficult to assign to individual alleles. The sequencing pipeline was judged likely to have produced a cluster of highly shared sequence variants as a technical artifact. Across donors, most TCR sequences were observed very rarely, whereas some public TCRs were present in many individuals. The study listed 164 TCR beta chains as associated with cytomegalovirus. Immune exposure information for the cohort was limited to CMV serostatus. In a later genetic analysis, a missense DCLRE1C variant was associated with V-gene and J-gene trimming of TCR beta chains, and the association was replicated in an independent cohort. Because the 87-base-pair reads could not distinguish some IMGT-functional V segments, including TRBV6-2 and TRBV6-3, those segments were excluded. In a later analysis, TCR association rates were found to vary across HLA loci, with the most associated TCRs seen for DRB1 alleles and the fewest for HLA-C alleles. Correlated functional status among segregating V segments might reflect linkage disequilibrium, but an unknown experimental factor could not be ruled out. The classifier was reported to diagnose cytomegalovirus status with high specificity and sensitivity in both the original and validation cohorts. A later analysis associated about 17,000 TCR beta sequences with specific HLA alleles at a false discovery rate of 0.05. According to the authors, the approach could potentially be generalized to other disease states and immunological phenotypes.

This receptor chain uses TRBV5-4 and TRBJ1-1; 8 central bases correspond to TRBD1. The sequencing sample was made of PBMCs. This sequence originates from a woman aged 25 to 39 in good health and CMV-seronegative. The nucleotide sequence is TGTGCCAGCAGCATTCAGGGGGCGGGCACTGAAGCTTTCTTT. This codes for CASSIQGAGTEAFF. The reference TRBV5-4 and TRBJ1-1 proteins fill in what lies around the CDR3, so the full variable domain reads ETGVTQSPTHLIKTRGQQVTLRCSSQSGHNTVSWYQQALGQGPQFIFQYYREEENGRGNFPPRFSGLQFPNYSSELNVNALELDDSALYLCASSIQGAGTEAFFGQGTRLTVV.